This is a list of T cell receptor beta chains from one sample in a study of STAT5B mutations in CD4+ large granular lymphocyte leukemia. Profiled with immunoSEQ multiplex PCR; TCRdb holds only in-frame clones, not every one. The table includes 30,000 or so clones, approximately 91% detected once. The sequenced material came from CD4+ T cells from blood buffy coats. These receptors came from a human donor in good health. The CDR3 runs from the conserved cysteine through the conserved F or W. A D gene is named only where the DNA matches it firmly. Expanded clones are given a class, and other clones once, few, many or no size at all.

.	TRBV10-3	TRBJ2-7	.	TGTGCCATCAACGACGGGAGCTCCTACGAGCAGTACTTC	CAINDGSSYEQYF
.	TRBV19	TRBJ2-2	once	TGTGCCAGTAGTAGTCGCTCTACGAACACCGGGGAGCTGTTTTTT	CASSSRSTNTGELFF
TRBD2	TRBV5-4	TRBJ2-7	.	TGTGCCAGCAGCTTGGATAGCGGGAGAACTCCCTACGAGCAGTACTTC	CASSLDSGRTPYEQYF
.	TRBV13	TRBJ2-2	.	TGTGCCAGCAGCCCACTCACTAGTTTGGCCGGGGAGCTGTTTTTT	CASSPLTSLAGELFF
TRBD2	TRBV5-4	TRBJ2-1	.	TGTGCCAGCAGCTTCATAGCGGGAGGGCCGGTCTACAATGAGCAGTTCTTC	CASSFIAGGPVYNEQFF
.	TRBV28	TRBJ2-7	.	TGTGCCAGCAGGCAATACAGCTCCTACGAGCAGTACTTC	CASRQYSSYEQYF
TRBD1	TRBV5-4	TRBJ1-1	.	TGTGCCAGCAGCGCGGGGACAGGGTTAATGGGCACTGAAGCTTTCTTT	CASSAGTGLMGTEAFF
.	TRBV28	TRBJ2-7	.	TGTGCCAGCAGTCGACTCCGGGACACCCAAAAAACGTACGAGCAGTACTTC	CASSRLRDTQKTYEQYF
.	TRBV10-2	TRBJ2-5	.	TGCGCCAGCAGTGAGCAGGGAGGCGGGTACCAAGAGACCCAGTACTTC	CASSEQGGGYQETQYF
.	TRBV7-9	TRBJ1-1	.	TGTGCCAGCAGTTTCGATCTTGGGGGGAACACTGAAGCTTTCTTT	CASSFDLGGNTEAFF
.	TRBV7-9	TRBJ1-4	.	TGTGCCAGCAGCTTAGGCAGGGGTGCAACTAATGAAAAACTGTTTTTT	CASSLGRGATNEKLFF
.	TRBV30	TRBJ1-2	.	TGTGCCTGGGGGGAAGGCTACACCTTC	CAWGEGYTF
TRBD2	TRBV7-6	TRBJ2-3	.	TGTGCCAGCAGCTTAGAAGACGGGAGGGCCGGCACAGATACGCAGTATTTT	CASSLEDGRAGTDTQYF
TRBD1	TRBV18	TRBJ1-1	.	TGTGCCAGCTCACTTGTCCCGGGACAGGGTTACTACACTGAAGCTTTCTTT	CASSLVPGQGYYTEAFF
.	TRBV28	TRBJ2-5	.	TGTGCCAGCAGTCCCCGCAGGGAGACCCAGTACTTC	CASSPRRETQYF
.	TRBV2	TRBJ2-3	.	TGTGCCAGCAGGCCCAGGGCGAGCACAGATACGCAGTATTTT	CASRPRASTDTQYF
TRBD1	TRBV19	TRBJ1-5	once	TGTGCCAGTATCCTATCTTCGACAGGGAGCTCTGTTCAGCCCCAGCATTTT	CASILSSTGSSVQPQHF
TRBD2	TRBV5-1	TRBJ2-3	few	TGCGCCCTGCCACTAGGAGGGAGGGCCCTTGGTACAGATACGCAGTATTTT	CALPLGGRALGTDTQYF